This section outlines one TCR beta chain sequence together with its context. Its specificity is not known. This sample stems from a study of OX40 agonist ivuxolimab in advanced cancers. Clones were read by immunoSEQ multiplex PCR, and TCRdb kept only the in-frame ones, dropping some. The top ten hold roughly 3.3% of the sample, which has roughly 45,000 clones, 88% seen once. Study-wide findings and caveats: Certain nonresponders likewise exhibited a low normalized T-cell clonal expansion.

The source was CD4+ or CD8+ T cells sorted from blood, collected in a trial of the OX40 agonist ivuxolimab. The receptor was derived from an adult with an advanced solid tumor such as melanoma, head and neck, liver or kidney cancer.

For the CDR3, the DNA is TGTGCCAGCAGCTTGGGGACAGGGCCCGGGGAGCTGTTTTTT. The encoded protein is CASSLGTGPGELFF. The V gene is TRBV5-8, the J gene TRBJ2-2, with 8 positions matching TRBD1. The CDR3 consists of 14 residues. Unmatched junction bases numbered 1, after V lost 0 bases and J lost 6 bases. Germline V gene data show CDR1 as SGHTS and CDR2 as YDEGEE.